This is a list of T cell receptor beta chains from one sample in a study of cytomegalovirus exposure and HLA in healthy donors. Sequencing was performed with immunoSEQ multiplex PCR; in TCRdb, only in-frame clones are kept and a portion is missing. Among 140,000 to 150,000 clones listed, around three quarters were seen once. What was sequenced was PBMCs. The origin of the receptors is a woman aged 40 to 50 in good health and CMV-seronegative. The CDR3 runs from the conserved cysteine through the conserved F or W.

length	V	CDR3
15	TRBV7-6	CASSLGLAGVNEQFF
17	TRBV6-1	CASSEAPQGILSDTIYF
15	TRBV6-5	CASRARGQGNEKLFF
16	TRBV7-9	CASSSPGTVGATEAFF
13	TRBV9	CASSGRSGETQYF
17	TRBV19	CASSIGGGADHSYEQYF
16	TRBV15	CATSRGGDRRLPIQYF
12	TRBV2	CATRTSMDTQYF
15	TRBV28	CASSLLQLSQETQYF
15	TRBV9	CASSVGAGAGNTIYF
16	TRBV27	CASSLHYKTITYEQYF
17	TRBV19	CASSPYHSGSQTGELFF
15	TRBV15	CATSRDTEGHTEAFF
16	TRBV18	CASSPSQGAPNQPQHF
18	TRBV7-9	CASNLHFMRERGTGELFF
16	TRBV5-3	CARSLGGPEWSGGYTF
17	TRBV11-3	CASSSVSSSVNYNEQFF
13	TRBV6-5	CASTLFRGREQYF
15	TRBV6-4	CASSPGLAGVDEQFF
14	TRBV6-1	CASSEEGQSYEQYF
15	TRBV5-4	CASSSRTGWGSGYTF
14	TRBV7-9	CASSLVGELTEAFF
14	TRBV10-1	CASSRSGGQETQYF
16	TRBV28	CASSLEGVGILNGYTF
15	TRBV11-1	CASSLVVGAGETQYF
15	TRBV5-1	CASSLVVGAGDTQYF
14	TRBV6-6	CASSYIITSDEQYF
15	TRBV6-5	CASSQPGQGNYGYTF
14	TRBV18	CASSYQGKGDTQYF
14	TRBV25-1	CASSNRQGAYEQYF
16	TRBV7-9	CASNRPIGQRNTEAFF
19	TRBV7-9	CSSSSVLGTSIDGPSEQYF
14	TRBV19	CASSTTGTIYGYTF
16	TRBV4-2	CASSQDGTGEGETQYF
13	TRBV7-8	CASSLAGYYEQYF
18	TRBV7-9	CASSSTRTSGVSYNEQFF
12	TRBV6-1	CASSRGNTEAFF
16	TRBV7-8	CASSFREGLLQETQYF
15	TRBV5-6	CASSLEWPSTDTQYF
16	TRBV5-1	CASSLAVGDYQETQYF
17	TRBV27	CASGGGQRASPNEKLFF
16	TRBV6-6	CASSYALGAQGNTIYF
12	TRBV7-2	CASSLGALEAFF
13	TRBV5-6	CASSLQGVYGYTF
15	TRBV4-1	CASSQESSAGPEAFF
14	TRBV2	CASRAGAPNEKLFF
13	TRBV9	CASSMTGSYGYTF
14	TRBV19	CASSTGTGGYEQYF